This T cell receptor beta chain is from a study of T cell responses to AZD1222 COVID-19 vaccine. The CDR3 contains 14 residues. The V gene lost 0 bases and the J gene lost 8 bases, with 16 bases spanning the gap. From germline, CDR1 is GTSNPN and CDR2 SVGIG (reference sequence). Generated by immunoSEQ multiplex PCR, the TCRdb table keeps only in-frame clones and is missing some. The repertoire consists of under 150,000 clones, with 85% to 90% occurring once and the leading ten covering 1.6%. This specimen consisted of peripheral blood, obtained 28 days after the second AZD1222 dose. The chain employs TRBV30 and TRBJ1-2, with D uncertain. The receptor was isolated from an adult who received the AZD1222 COVID-19 vaccine. CDR3 protein: CAWSVRRTREGYTF. CDR3 coding DNA: TGTGCCTGGAGTGTACGTCGGACCAGAGAAGGCTACACCTTC.